This record covers a single T cell receptor (beta chain). Its antigen is as yet unknown. Documented treatment: approximately 9-day PBMC culture with coronavirus spike peptide pools or control peptides (ViraFEST assay). This specimen belongs to a study of vaccination and CD4 T cells after COVID-19. Study-wide background: Cells received overlapping spike peptides from SARS-CoV-2, HCoV-NL63, HCoV-OC43 and HCoV-229E as stimulation.

The V end was cut by 7 bases, the J end by 1 base, with 10 bases between. The CDR3 covers 12 residues. Germline CDR1 and CDR2: SQVTM and ANQGSEA. The Oncomine TCR Beta short-read assay sequenced DNA from cultured CD4+ T cells. TCRdb called the PCR reads again in MiXCR, with one record for every CDR3 protein. The sample lists tens of thousands of distinct CDR3 sequences; around 63% were seen once. This chain connects TRBV29-1 to TRBJ1-1; a possible D gene is TRBD1 (5 bases). This TCR came from a human donor who had recovered from COVID-19. Sequencing used CD4+ T cells from blood, cultured in vitro. The CDR3 loop reads CSAATANTEAFF. CDR3 DNA sequence: TGCAGCGCCGCGACAGCGAACACTGAAGCTTTCTTT.